This T cell receptor (beta chain) originates from a study of blood T cells in healthy people across ages. V trimming: 5 bases; J trimming: 1 base; junction bases outside the gene matches: 4. CDR1 and CDR2 from the germline V gene are SSHAT and FNYEAQ (reference sequence). The length of the CDR3 is 14 residues. The second PCR ran about 6 to 11 cycles with a sample-barcoded 5' primer and J-beta primers. TCRdb called the 5' RACE reads again in MiXCR, with one record for every CDR3 protein. The sample contains around 900,000 distinct CDR3 sequences, 51% of which appear only once. The sequence derives from a woman aged 55-69 years in good health. Material for sequencing was blood. The V call is TRBV7-7, the J call TRBJ2-5; 7 bases match TRBD1. CDR3 coding DNA: TGTGCCAGCAGCGTACAGGGGTTCCAAGAGACCCAGTACTTC. Its translation is CASSVQGFQETQYF.